Listed here is a single T cell receptor beta chain. As yet, its antigen is unknown. Regarding donors, all were healthy bone marrow donors. The data were taken from a study of cytomegalovirus exposure and HLA in healthy donors. Whole-study context: HLA-typed donors were the source of about 90 million unique TCRs held in an early data release.

Germline CDR1 SGHVS, CDR2 FQNEAQ. V lost 3 bases, J lost 15 bases, and 15 bases lay in between. The CDR3 is 12 amino acids. Points from the study as a whole: Earlier analysis yielded a pattern in which most TCR beta V segments were productive about 87% or about 30% of the time. DRB1 had the most TCR associations and HLA-C the fewest, a later analysis found, with rates varying by HLA locus.

Both 60 Vbeta primers and 13 Jbeta primers went into the PCR. The protocol was immunoSEQ multiplex PCR, while the TCRdb copy is restricted to in-frame clones and leaves out a portion. The data hold 90,000 to 130,000 clones, with about 70% observed a single time. This rearrangement joins TRBV7-8 to TRBJ1-5, with D perhaps matching TRBD1 (5 bases). This clonotype originated in a woman aged 25 to 45 in good health and CMV-seronegative. Sequencing was carried out using PBMCs. CDR3 sequence: CASSFGGRALHF. CDR3 DNA sequence: TGTGCCAGCAGCTTCGGGGGACGGGCATTGCATTTT.